A selection of T cell receptor beta chains follows, all from one sample in a study of cytomegalovirus exposure and HLA in healthy donors. Generated by immunoSEQ multiplex PCR, the TCRdb table keeps only in-frame clones and is missing some. Among around 180,000 clones listed, 85% to 90% were seen once. Sample: PBMCs. Every receptor here comes from a woman younger than 30 in good health and CMV-seronegative. Each CDR3 is given without its conserved first and last residue. The D gene is left open where the match is weak. Rows may omit the clone size; those that give it use once, few, many or a size class.

abundance,v_gene,d_gene,CDR3aa
NA,TRBV5-6,NA,ASSLGGWQPQH
NA,TRBV11-3,TRBD1,ASSRTGDTQY
NA,TRBV29-1,TRBD1,SDSWGQSQETQY
once,TRBV4-2,TRBD2,ASSPGHAGGDTSEQF
NA,TRBV19,TRBD1,ASSMGQGPPEQY
NA,TRBV6-1,TRBD1,ASSPRTGIDTEAF
NA,TRBV11-3,NA,ASSLGGLNTEAF
NA,TRBV11-2,NA,ASSLARGNEQF
NA,TRBV5-4,TRBD1,ASDRPGQGRGTEAF
NA,TRBV18,NA,ASSPRRALGSGTEAF
NA,TRBV10-3,NA,AITAVAGSEQY
NA,TRBV11-3,NA,ASSSFQGYEQY
NA,TRBV5-5,NA,ASSHPDSPYEQY
NA,TRBV18,NA,ASSNRVGADYEQY
NA,TRBV6-5,NA,ASSQFGGGNQPQH
NA,TRBV29-1,TRBD1,SVEGGTGKETQY
NA,TRBV14,NA,ASSQEGVWPHLSGNTIY
NA,TRBV5-1,NA,ASGRLPLPPGELF
NA,TRBV7-2,NA,ASSFGLATQY
NA,TRBV2,TRBD1,ASSVEGGHEQY
NA,TRBV19,NA,ASSIRGAGLKIKWH
NA,TRBV6-5,NA,ASSYSGRGTEAF
once,TRBV7-2,TRBD1,ASSSGGNQPQH
NA,TRBV30,NA,AWSLGASTDTQY
NA,TRBV30,TRBD1,AWSPGQQLYNSPLH
NA,TRBV4-1,TRBD1,ASSLGQNSPLH
NA,TRBV11-2,NA,ASSPRVLSYNEQF
NA,TRBV29-1,TRBD1,SVEDHGTGGVSGYNEQF
NA,TRBV7-8,NA,ASSPTGFEEF